This T cell receptor (beta chain) was profiled in a study of blood T cell repertoires in COVID-19 (TCRdb year 2020). In terms of the full investigation: Samples covering the acute and convalescent phases of COVID-19 were provided by collaborators in the United States, Italy and Spain. The prospective study material was composed of cDNA or gDNA derived from T cells, B-cell-depleted T cells, or PBMCs. The dataset comprised deeply sampled blood TCRbeta repertoires from subjects exposed to, actively infected with, or recovered from COVID-19. The repertoires were released in a freely available public database meant as a resource for research on the immune response to SARS-CoV-2. Samples came from the ongoing ImmuneRACE study (first 160 participants) plus 1,254 subjects from 6 global collaborators. A de-identified subject ID, COVID-19 status, age in years and sex were almost always included in the sample metadata. HLA class I and class II types, where available, came from metadata supplied by the sample provider rather than from assay-based typing.

On this clone: No cognate antigen has been identified for it. No base quality information exists; no much larger clone differs at one position.

General study outcomes and caveats: The amount of clinical and demographic metadata varied by source and participant and was provided uncurated.

TCRbeta CDR3 regions were amplified from genomic DNA by means of the immunoSEQ Assay, a bias-controlled multiplex PCR. In the source study's methods: The number of nucleated cells in each sample was estimated by amplification of reference gene primers within the assay. Sequence reads were collapsed and filtered to measure the absolute abundance of every unique TCRbeta CDR3 rearrangement. For each sample, productive Simpson clonality was calculated as the square root of Simpson's diversity index across productive rearrangements. The table comes from immuneACCESS by way of TCRdb, which keeps in-frame sequences with V and J called. Part of the clones is missing from these tables; in studies checked, under half for an unresolved V gene and the rest for unknown reasons. V, J and clone size are those of that table, while D and trimming were read from the DNA. This sample has 150,000 to 200,000 clones in its table, and 70% to 90% of those were observed once. The biggest ten clones account for 9.8% of the sample.

The collaborating institutions used their own protocols to collect whole blood in K2EDTA tubes. Collaborator samples were shipped for TCRbeta analysis as frozen whole blood, isolated PBMCs, or DNA extracted from either sample type. In the germline V gene (reference sequence), CDR1 corresponds to LGHDT and CDR2 to YNNKEL. The junction shows trimming of 0 bases on V and 10 bases on J, and the gene matches do not reach 7 bases of it. The CDR3 starts with the cysteine, ends with the phenylalanine, and has 15 residues. Left in the record is the CDR3 DNA by itself, 45 bases read in frame from the first base.

The V and J segments used are TRBV3-1 (or the pseudogene TRBV3-2) and TRBJ2-1, with 9 bases in between that match TRBD2. The source is a woman of 80 years or more with acute or convalescent COVID-19. The sample consisted of peripheral blood. At the DNA level, the sequence is TGTGCCAGCAGCCAAGATCGGGCGGGGGGGCGCGAGCAGTTCTTC. This translates into CASSQDRAGGREQFF.